One sample yielded the 8 T cell receptor beta chains listed below, sequenced in a study of cytomegalovirus exposure and HLA in healthy donors. The PCR employed 60 Vbeta primers together with 13 Jbeta primers. Profiling relied on immunoSEQ multiplex PCR, and the TCRdb table lists in-frame clones only, not all of them. The table lists about 92,000 clones, under 80% of them singletons. Input material: PBMCs. These receptor sequences come from a man aged 50 or older in good health and CMV-seropositive.

On this clone itself: At one boundary the junction diverges from the germline segment, which might be a read error. The chain uses TRBV5-4 and TRBJ1-5; no reliable D call. From germline, CDR1 is SGHNT and CDR2 YYREEE (reference sequence). CDR3 size: 15 residues. The CDR3 here is CASSLTADSNQPQNF. CDR3 nucleotide sequence: TGTGCCAGCAGCTTAACAGCGGATAGCAATCAGCCCCAGAATTTT. The full variable domain, completed using reference TRBV5-4 and TRBJ1-5, is ETGVTQSPTHLIKTRGQQVTLRCSSQSGHNTVSWYQQALGQGPQFIFQYYREEENGRGNFPPRFSGLQFPNYSSELNVNALELDDSALYLCASSLTADSNQPQNFGDGTRLSIL.

This chain connects TRBV4-2 to TRBJ2-5; TRBD2 is a possible D gene (6 bases). CDR1 is LGHNA and CDR2 is YNFKEQ in the germline V gene. The ends were cut back, 0 bases at V and 5 bases at J, with 13 bases in the middle. This CDR3 is 15 amino acids long. Here the CDR3 reads CASSQDRGDAETQYF. CDR3 sequence (DNA): TGTGCCAGCAGCCAAGATCGCGGGGATGCGGAGACCCAGTACTTC.

The chain joins TRBV9 to TRBJ1-1; tentative D call: TRBD1 (5 bases). The germline V gene has CDR1 SGDLS and CDR2 YYNGEE. The CDR3 contains 14 residues. The ends were cut back, 3 bases at V and 6 bases at J, with 15 bases in the middle. The CDR3 here is CASSGGGGAAEAFF. The CDR3 DNA is TGTGCCAGCAGCGGTGGGGGGGGTGCCGCTGAAGCTTTCTTT.

The chain joins TRBV27 to TRBJ2-5, with 10 bases that match TRBD2. After removal of 2 bases from V and 9 bases from J, the junction contained 6 bases not matched to a gene. Germline V gene data show CDR1 as MNHEY and CDR2 as SMNVEV (reference sequence). This CDR3 spans 14 amino acids. CDR3 residues: CASSLSSGGFAQYF. The CDR3 DNA reads TGTGCCAGCAGTTTAAGTAGCGGGGGGTTCGCCCAGTACTTC.

The V call is TRBV4-2, the J call TRBJ2-7; 14 bases fit TRBD2. CDR3 length equals 19 residues. V shed 3 bases and J 0 bases; nucleotides not matched to a gene: 10. CDR1 is LGHNA and CDR2 is YNFKEQ in the germline V gene. The DNA of the CDR3 is TGTGCCAGCAGCCACGGACTAGCGGGGGGTATAACGAGCTCCTACGAGCAGTACTTC. Its protein product is CASSHGLAGGITSSYEQYF.

V gene TRBV5-5 combines with J gene TRBJ1-5; a weak D match, TRBD1 (5 bases). The germline V and J ends were trimmed by 3 bases and 6 bases, with 19 bases remaining between them. The CDR3 extends over 16 amino acids. Germline V gives CDR1 SGHKS, CDR2 YYEKEE (reference sequence). CDR3 loop: CASSYWAGGEVQPQHF. The CDR3 DNA is TGTGCCAGCAGCTATTGGGCGGGGGGGGAAGTTCAGCCCCAGCATTTT.

The chain links TRBV21-1 to TRBJ2-5; TRBD1 is taken as the D call from the table, unchecked against the DNA. TRBV21-1 is tagged as a pseudogene. CDR3 length: 14 amino acids. Here the CDR3 DNA reads TGTGCCAGCAGACCGGACAGAACCCCAAGAACCCAGTACTTC. Translating gives CASRPDRTPRTQYF.

The V call is TRBV29-1, the J call TRBJ1-6; D gene ambiguous. V shed 1 base and J shed 2 bases, with 15 bases lying between them. The CDR3 sequence is 17 residues long. CDR1 and CDR2 from the germline V gene are SQVTM and ANQGSEA. The DNA of the CDR3 is TGCAGCGTTGAAGTGCGGAGCAGCCGGGCCTATAATTCACCCCTCCACTTT. It encodes CSVEVRSSRAYNSPLHF.